The rows below give T cell receptor beta chains drawn from one sample of a study of long-term antiretroviral therapy in people with HIV. The protocol was immunoSEQ multiplex PCR, while the TCRdb copy is restricted to in-frame clones and leaves out a portion. The table records 12,000 or so clones, 79% of them present only once. The input for sequencing was unsorted PBMCs, taken 0.8 years before starting antiretroviral therapy. The source of these receptors is a middle-aged woman with HIV. The CDR3 runs from the conserved cysteine through the conserved F or W. A D gene is named only where the DNA matches it firmly. Not all rows give a size; the values are once, few, many and, for expanded clones, a class.

d_call	cdr3_length	v_call	j_call	clone_size	cdr3_aa	cdr3_nt
NA	13	TRBV9	TRBJ1-1	NA	CASSVGGDTEAFF	TGTGCCAGCAGCGTAGGCGGGGACACTGAAGCTTTCTTT
TRBD1	18	TRBV5-5	TRBJ2-1	NA	CASSLFLTGESSYNEQFF	TGTGCCAGCAGCTTGTTCCTTACAGGGGAGAGCTCCTACAATGAGCAGTTCTTC
TRBD1	15	TRBV5-5	TRBJ1-3	few	CASSWTGISGNTIYF	TGTGCCAGCAGCTGGACAGGGATCTCTGGAAACACCATATATTTT
NA	13	TRBV2	TRBJ2-1	few	CASSVEVYNEQFF	TGTGCCAGCAGTGTAGAAGTCTACAATGAGCAGTTCTTC
NA	14	TRBV5-1	TRBJ2-3	NA	CASSFSASTDTQYF	TGCGCCAGCAGCTTTTCCGCTAGCACAGATACGCAGTATTTT
TRBD2	20	TRBV5-1	TRBJ2-7	once	CASSFDRGTSGSPRTYEQYF	TGCGCCAGCAGCTTCGACAGGGGAACTAGCGGGAGCCCGAGGACCTACGAGCAGTACTTC
NA	15	TRBV6-5	TRBJ2-3	medium-sized	CASRIRDSREDTQYF	TGTGCCAGCAGGATACGGGACTCCCGGGAAGATACGCAGTATTTT
NA	13	TRBV4-2	TRBJ2-3	NA	CASSQGDTDTQYF	TGTGCCAGCAGCCAAGGGGACACAGATACGCAGTATTTT
NA	14	TRBV29-1	TRBJ2-2	few	CSVEVTGNTGELFF	TGCAGCGTTGAGGTGACAGGGAACACCGGGGAGCTGTTTTTT
NA	11	TRBV7-9	TRBJ1-1	NA	CASSGSTEAFF	TGTGCCAGCAGCGGGTCCACTGAAGCTTTCTTT
TRBD2	15	TRBV28	TRBJ2-7	few	CASSLSSGSYYEQYF	TGTGCCAGCAGTTTGTCTAGCGGGAGTTACTACGAGCAGTACTTC
TRBD2	15	TRBV5-4	TRBJ2-7	NA	CASSLAAGGLYEQYF	TGTGCCAGCAGCTTGGCCGCGGGAGGTCTGTACGAGCAGTACTTC
NA	16	TRBV28	TRBJ1-5	NA	CASSLADRYSNQPQHF	TGTGCCAGCAGTTTGGCAGATCGATATAGCAATCAGCCCCAGCATTTT
NA	13	TRBV7-9	TRBJ1-1	NA	CASSYGSNTEAFF	TGTGCCAGCAGCTATGGGTCGAACACTGAAGCTTTCTTT
NA	12	TRBV7-2	TRBJ1-2	NA	CASSSPGDGYTF	TGTGCCAGCAGTTCCCCGGGGGATGGCTACACCTTC
TRBD1	15	TRBV13	TRBJ2-1	NA	CASSSSDRAYNEQFF	TGTGCCAGCAGCTCGTCGGACAGGGCCTACAATGAGCAGTTCTTC
TRBD1	23	TRBV10-1	TRBJ2-2	NA	CASSAQPDRGTRPSPRNTGELFF	TGCGCCAGCAGTGCCCAGCCGGACAGGGGGACACGACCCTCCCCTAGGAACACCGGGGAGCTGTTTTTT
NA	11	TRBV20-1	TRBJ1-3	few	CSASSLDTIYF	TGCAGTGCTAGTTCACTGGACACCATATATTTT
NA	15	TRBV29-1	TRBJ1-1	NA	CSVGHPVGRNTEAFF	TGCAGCGTTGGTCACCCAGTGGGGAGGAACACTGAAGCTTTCTTT
TRBD1	16	TRBV7-9	TRBJ1-2	few	CASSLGGTGANYGYTF	TGTGCCAGCAGCTTAGGGGGGACAGGAGCTAACTATGGCTACACCTTC
NA	14	TRBV28	TRBJ1-2	NA	CASSLAYTNYGYTF	TGTGCCAGCAGTTTAGCCTACACTAACTATGGCTACACCTTC
NA	14	TRBV29-1	TRBJ2-7	NA	CSVEEGGGHYEQYF	TGCAGCGTTGAAGAAGGTGGAGGGCACTACGAGCAGTACTTC
TRBD1	16	TRBV10-3	TRBJ1-1	NA	CATGGPSRVVRTEAFF	TGTGCCACAGGGGGGCCAAGTCGGGTAGTGAGGACTGAAGCTTTCTTT
NA	15	TRBV7-5	TRBJ1-2	NA	CVRSRGREEEYGYTF	TGTGTCAGAAGCCGAGGCCGGGAAGAAGAATATGGCTACACCTTC
NA	15	TRBV7-2	TRBJ2-6	NA	CASSFSPSGANVLTF	TGTGCCAGCAGCTTTAGCCCCTCTGGGGCCAACGTCCTGACTTTC